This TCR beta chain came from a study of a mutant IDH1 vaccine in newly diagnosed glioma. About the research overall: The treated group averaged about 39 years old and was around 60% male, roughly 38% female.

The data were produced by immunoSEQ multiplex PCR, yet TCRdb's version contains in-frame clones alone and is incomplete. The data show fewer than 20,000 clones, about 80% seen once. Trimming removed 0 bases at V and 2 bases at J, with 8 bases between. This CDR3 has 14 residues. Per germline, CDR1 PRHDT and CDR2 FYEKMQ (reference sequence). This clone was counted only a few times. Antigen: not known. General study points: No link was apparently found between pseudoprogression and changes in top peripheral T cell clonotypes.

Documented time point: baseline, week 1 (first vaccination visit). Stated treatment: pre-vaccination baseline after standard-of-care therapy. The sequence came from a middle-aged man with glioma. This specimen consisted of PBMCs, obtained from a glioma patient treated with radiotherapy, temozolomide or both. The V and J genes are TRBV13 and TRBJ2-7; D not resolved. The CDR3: CASSLGPVTYEQYV. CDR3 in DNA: TGTGCCAGCAGCTTAGGTCCGGTGACCTACGAGCAGTACGTC.